Listed here is a single T cell receptor (beta chain). Its antigen is unknown. The CDR3 end falls 3 residues outside the read, so it is completed with the germline J gene. Assay: immunoSEQ multiplex PCR; the TCRdb copy retains only in-frame clones and omits some. The table lists around 6,400 clones. The data are from a study of Tregs in tolerant kidney transplant recipients. The study's findings and limits: For some patients, primers changed over time, blocking nucleotide-level comparison. Biological reproducibility was not directly addressed in this study.

Related graft donors supplied nonmyeloablative bone marrow transplants, and mixed chimerism was transient. Germline CDR1 reads SNHLY; CDR2 reads FYNNEI. This CDR3 region has 15 residues. With 1 base removed from V and 2 bases from J, the gap between germline ends came to 9 bases. The TCR originated in a human patient who received a combined kidney and bone marrow transplant. The T cells may come from the graft donor. The sequencing here drew on CD8+ T cells from blood (PBMCs), taken 12 months after the transplant. The rearrangement uses TRBV2 and TRBJ2-1; possible D gene TRBD1, 5 bases. CDR3 residues: CASSEGRQTYNEQFF. The sequenced CDR3 bases are TGTGCCAGCAGTGAAGGACGACAGACCTACAATGAG.